The 5 T cell receptor beta chains reported below all come from one sample, sequenced in a study of human T cells and chemical hapten exposure. Time point of the sample: healthy volunteer bleed at 6 weeks. The template was total RNA from unfractionated whole blood. TCRdb itself ran the RACE reads through MiXCR, one entry per CDR3 protein. The sample shows under 90,000 distinct CDR3 sequences, 7% to 9% of them seen only once. Specimen: whole blood. The receptors derive from a male donor in good health. Some clones in this sample may be carry-over from other donors' samples.

This clonotype turned up a few times. The chain is built from TRBV20-1 and TRBJ1-4; D not certain. Trimming stripped 1 base from V and 8 bases from J, with 14 bases between. CDR1 is DFQATT, CDR2 SNEGSKA, per germline (reference sequence). This CDR3 has 14 residues. This CDR3 is CSARGNPDKEKLFF. In DNA form, the CDR3 reads TGCAGTGCTAGAGGAAATCCTGACAAGGAAAAACTGTTTTTT.

V and J are TRBV7-9 and TRBJ1-2, with TRBD1 matching 8 bases. Trimming took 0 bases from V and 5 from J; bases not matched to a gene: 5. From germline, CDR1 is SEHNR and CDR2 FQNEAQ (reference sequence). The CDR3 sequence is 15 residues long. CDR3 residues: CASSLAPGGTYGYTF. Written as DNA, the CDR3 is TGTGCCAGCAGCTTAGCGCCAGGGGGCACATATGGCTACACCTTC.

This clonotype was seen only a few times. The V and J genes are TRBV7-9 and TRBJ1-1; D ambiguous. V lost 4 bases and J 2 bases, leaving 8 bases between the germline ends. The CDR3 runs 13 residues. CDR1 and CDR2 (germline): SEHNR, FQNEAQ (reference sequence). The CDR3, as DNA: TGTGCCAGCAGCTCTCCAATTAACACTGAAGCTTTCTTT. This sequence encodes CASSSPINTEAFF.

The table lists this clonotype with a few counts. The V call is TRBV29-1, the J call TRBJ2-7; the match to TRBD2 covers 7 bases. CDR3 size: 12 residues. The J segment lost 4 bases and the V segment lost 3 bases, leaving 3 bases of the junction unmatched. The germline V gene has CDR1 SQVTM and CDR2 ANQGSEA. The CDR3 here is CSVEEAGYEQYF. The CDR3 DNA reads as TGCAGCGTTGAGGAAGCGGGATACGAGCAGTACTTC.

This clonotype was seen many times. The chain carries TRBV10-3 and TRBJ1-5; D might be TRBD1 (5 bases). The germline CDR1 and CDR2 sequences are ENHRY and SYGVKD. The germline V and J ends were trimmed by 2 bases and 2 bases, with 22 bases remaining between them. This CDR3 comprises 19 residues. The CDR3 spells CAISERVWPGENGNQPQHF. The DNA for the CDR3 is TGTGCCATCAGTGAGAGAGTATGGCCGGGGGAGAATGGCAATCAGCCCCAGCATTTT.